This entry lists 28 T cell receptor beta chains sequenced from one sample in a study of T cell responses to AZD1222 COVID-19 vaccine. Clones were read by immunoSEQ multiplex PCR, and TCRdb kept only the in-frame ones, dropping some. The sample has 150,000 to 200,000 clones, about nine tenths seen once; the top ten hold less than 3%. Material: peripheral blood, obtained on day 0 of AZD1222 vaccination. These receptors were taken from an adult in good health.

This clone occurred a few times. The V and J genes are TRBV5-6 and TRBJ2-7; 16 nucleotides line up with TRBD2. This CDR3 region has 14 residues. The ends lost 5 bases at V and 11 bases at J; junction bases unmatched: 7. The germline V gene has CDR1 SGHDT and CDR2 YYEEEE. CDR3 residues: CASRSGTSGRAKYF. CDR3 DNA: TGTGCCAGCAGATCCGGGACTAGCGGGAGGGCGAAGTACTTC.

The chain joins TRBV6-5 to TRBJ1-4; 8 nucleotides agree with TRBD1. The trim removed 6 bases at V and 8 bases at J, leaving 11 bases unmatched. Germline V gene lookup returns CDR1 MNHEY and CDR2 SVGAGI. This CDR3 spans 15 amino acids. CDR3 in amino acids: CASRPSRGRREKLFF. Written as DNA, the CDR3 is TGTGCCAGCAGACCCAGCAGGGGGCGCCGAGAAAAACTGTTTTTT.

This clone turned up a few times. This chain joins TRBV20-1 and TRBJ1-1, with D possibly being TRBD1 (6 bases). Germline CDR1 is DFQATT and CDR2 is SNEGSKA (reference sequence). The CDR3 runs 11 residues. The CDR3 spells CGTGLVGGAFF. The CDR3 region has the DNA TGCGGCACGGGGCTAGTAGGGGGAGCTTTCTTT.

This clone was found once. The chain is built from TRBV5-1 and TRBJ2-3, with 12 bases identical to TRBD2. Trimming removed 3 bases from V and 5 bases from J; junction bases left unmatched: 4. Germline CDR1 and CDR2: SGHRS and YFSETQ. The CDR3 is 15 residues long. CDR3 nucleotide sequence: TGCGCCAGCAGCTCGGGACTAGCGGGTTTAGATACGCAGTATTTT. Translation: CASSSGLAGLDTQYF.

V gene TRBV6-5 combines with J gene TRBJ1-6; D is ambiguous. Germline CDR1 reads MNHEY; CDR2 reads SVGAGI. The V and J ends lost 3 bases and 0 bases respectively, with 6 bases between them. This CDR3 spans 15 amino acids. CDR3 DNA sequence: TGTGCCAGCAGTTATTCGAGCTCCTATAATTCACCCCTCCACTTT. Translation gives CASSYSSSYNSPLHF.

This sequence joins TRBV5-1 and TRBJ2-6; a possible D gene is TRBD2 (5 bases). The CDR3 has 19 amino acids. V was shortened by 1 base and J by 4 bases, with 21 bases between the two germline ends. Per germline, CDR1 SGHRS and CDR2 YFSETQ. CDR3 nucleotide sequence: TGCGCCAGCAGCTTGTCAGGCGGTATGGTGGGAGTCGGGGCCAACGTCCTGACTTTC. It translates to CASSLSGGMVGVGANVLTF.

The chain uses TRBV5-1 and TRBJ2-4, with D possibly TRBD2 on 6 matching bases. The ends were cut back, 0 bases at V and 0 bases at J, with 13 bases in the middle. This CDR3 region has 17 residues. Germline V gene data show CDR1 as SGHRS and CDR2 as YFSETQ. The CDR3 DNA reads TGCGCCAGCAGCTTGGGAATTAGCGGCTTAGCCAAAAACATTCAGTACTTC. It translates to CASSLGISGLAKNIQYF.

CDR3 protein: CARDRGLKAGYTF. The CDR3 DNA is TGTGCCAGGGACAGGGGGCTGAAGGCTGGCTACACCTTC. The chain uses TRBV2 and TRBJ1-2; 11 bases line up with TRBD1. This CDR3 is built from 13 residues. Germline-derived CDR1 and CDR2 are SNHLY and FYNNEI. Trimming cost V 9 bases and J 7 bases; bases outside gene matches: 7.

The rearrangement joins TRBV19 to TRBJ2-7; 9 bases map to TRBD2. Germline trimming cut 2 bases from V and 6 bases from J; bases unmatched to any gene: 5. Per the germline V gene, CDR1 is LNHDA and CDR2 is SQIVND (reference sequence). The CDR3 is made up of 14 amino acids. The CDR3 spells CASSISSGNTEQYF. The CDR3 DNA follows: TGTGCCAGTAGTATATCTAGCGGGAACACCGAGCAGTACTTC.

J is TRBJ2-7 and V is TRBV29-1; 7 bases map to TRBD2. This CDR3 is 11 amino acids long. The V gene end was trimmed by 3 bases and the J gene end by 5 bases; junction bases not matched to a gene: 1. Germline assignment: CDR1 SQVTM and CDR2 ANQGSEA. The CDR3 nucleotides are TGCAGCGTTGATCGGGGGGACGAGCAGTACTTC. Protein sequence: CSVDRGDEQYF.

This rearrangement joins TRBV7-8 to TRBJ1-2, with 7 bases fitting TRBD1. V was clipped by 4 bases and J by 4 bases; unmatched bases: 6. CDR1 and CDR2 from the germline V gene are SGHVS and FQNEAQ. The CDR3 has 14 residues. CDR3 in amino acids: CASSSRDSAYGYTF. The CDR3 nucleotides are TGTGCCAGCAGCTCACGGGACAGCGCCTATGGCTACACCTTC.

The chain links TRBV7-2 to TRBJ2-3, with a tentative D call TRBD2 (5 bases). Germline V gives CDR1 SGHTA, CDR2 FQGNSA. CDR3 size: 14 residues. The germline V and J ends were trimmed by 0 bases and 4 bases, with 8 bases remaining between them. In DNA form, the CDR3 reads TGTGCCAGCAGCTTAGCGGGAGTGGCAGATACGCAGTATTTT. This translates into CASSLAGVADTQYF.

The J gene is TRBJ1-4, the V gene TRBV6-6; TRBD1 matches 9 bases. Germline lookup yields CDR1 MNHNY and CDR2 SVGAGI (reference sequence). The V and J ends lost 2 bases and 6 bases, in that order; junction bases with no gene match: 7. This CDR3 has 16 amino acids. The CDR3 loop reads CASSYLRGQGYEKLFF. DNA of the CDR3: TGTGCCAGCAGTTACCTCCGGGGACAGGGCTATGAAAAACTGTTTTTT.

This chain joins TRBV5-4 and TRBJ1-1, with 10 bases identical to TRBD1. Germline V lookup: CDR1 SGHNT, CDR2 YYREEE (reference sequence). Trimming removed 5 bases from V and 6 bases from J; junction bases left unmatched: 4. This CDR3 spans 13 amino acids. The CDR3 DNA is TGTGCCAGCAGATGGGACAGGGGCGCTGAAGCTTTCTTT. This translates into CASRWDRGAEAFF.

The rearrangement uses TRBV5-1 and TRBJ1-6; D gene ambiguous. The CDR3 is made up of 12 amino acids. Per the germline V gene, CDR1 is SGHRS and CDR2 is YFSETQ. Trimming stripped 2 bases from V and 10 bases from J, with 7 bases between. The chain's CDR3 is CASSLGGSPLHF. CDR3 nucleotides: TGCGCCAGCAGCTTAGGAGGATCACCCCTCCACTTT.

This clone has more than one count but fewer than ten. This chain uses TRBV29-1 with TRBJ2-5; D may be TRBD2 (6 bases). Trimming shortened V by 5 bases and J by 1 base, and 14 bases separated the two germline ends. Germline V CDR1 and CDR2: SQVTM, ANQGSEA. This CDR3 spans 14 amino acids. The CDR3 reads CSVSWEAPQETQYF. The CDR3 nucleotides are TGCAGCGTTTCCTGGGAGGCCCCCCAAGAGACCCAGTACTTC.

This clone has more than one count but fewer than ten. This sequence joins TRBV6-5 and TRBJ1-1; unclear D gene. Trimming took 5 bases from V and 5 from J, leaving 15 bases between them. The CDR3 length is 14 residues. Germline loops: CDR1 MNHEY, CDR2 SVGAGI. CDR3 nucleotide sequence: TGTGCCAGCAGTACCTCACAAGGAGTAACTGAAGCTTTCTTT. This codes for CASSTSQGVTEAFF.

This CDR3 reads CASSAGHGGMSGANVLTF. The CDR3 region has the DNA TGTGCCAGCAGTGCGGGACATGGGGGGATGTCTGGGGCCAACGTCCTGACTTTC. The chain carries TRBV6-1 and TRBJ2-6, with D perhaps TRBD1 or TRBD2 (6 bases each). Trimming left V 4 bases short and J 1 base short, with 17 bases between. CDR1 is MNHNS and CDR2 is SASEGT in the germline V gene. This CDR3 contains 18 residues.

Notes on this clone: This sample includes further DNA sequences coding for the same CDR3. The chain carries TRBV27 and TRBJ2-1; TRBD2 agrees at 9 bases. With V trimmed by 6 bases and J by 4 bases, 7 bases remained unmatched. This CDR3 has 15 residues. CDR1 is MNHEY, CDR2 SMNVEV, per germline (reference sequence). Here the CDR3 DNA reads TGTGCCAGCAGCCTTAGCGGGAGTAGTTACAATGAGCAGTTCTTC. Its translation is CASSLSGSSYNEQFF.

The chain employs TRBV19 and TRBJ1-5; D perhaps matches TRBD1 (5 bases). Trimming cost V 5 bases and J 2 bases, with 13 bases left between them. Germline V gene lookup returns CDR1 LNHDA and CDR2 SQIVND (reference sequence). The CDR3 is 15 residues long. The CDR3 loop is CASSPGGIGNQPQHF. The CDR3 DNA reads as TGTGCCAGTAGTCCGGGGGGTATTGGCAATCAGCCCCAGCATTTT.

V usage is TRBV9 and J usage is TRBJ1-4; tentative D call: TRBD1 (5 bases). Germline V CDR1 and CDR2: SGDLS, YYNGEE. There are 15 residues in the CDR3. V was cut by 2 bases and J by 0 bases, with 8 bases left in between. CDR3 nucleotides: TGTGCCAGCAGCGTTATGGACACAACTAATGAAAAACTGTTTTTT. Translated: CASSVMDTTNEKLFF.

This clone was seen a few times. In DNA form, the CDR3 reads TGTGCCAGCTCACCGTTCGGGGATAGCAATCAGCCCCAGCATTTT. It specifies CASSPFGDSNQPQHF. V usage is TRBV18 and J usage is TRBJ1-5; D call uncertain. CDR1 and CDR2 (germline): KGHSH, LQKENI. Trimming removed 3 bases from V and 0 bases from J, with 9 bases in between. The CDR3 spans 15 residues.

This clone was counted a single time. V usage is TRBV9 and J usage is TRBJ2-1; the D call may be TRBD1 or TRBD2 (5 bases each). The ends were cut back, 3 bases at V and 4 bases at J, with 8 bases in the middle. Looked up from germline, CDR1 is SGDLS and CDR2 is YYNGEE. The CDR3 consists of 13 residues. CDR3 protein: CASSAEGYNEQFF. The CDR3, as DNA: TGTGCCAGCAGCGCCGAGGGGTACAATGAGCAGTTCTTC.

Here the CDR3 DNA reads TGTGCCTGGACGCAGGGCCTAGCCACTGAAGCTTTCTTT. Translated, it gives CAWTQGLATEAFF. This sequence joins TRBV30 and TRBJ1-1, with D maybe TRBD1 (5 bases). Germline assignment: CDR1 GTSNPN and CDR2 SVGIG (reference sequence). The CDR3 covers 13 residues. V was shortened by 4 bases and J by 4 bases, with 13 bases between the two germline ends.

The V call is TRBV6-5, the J call TRBJ2-5, with D uncertain. The V and J ends lost 8 bases and 6 bases respectively, with 10 bases between them. Per germline, CDR1 MNHEY and CDR2 SVGAGI. The CDR3 consists of 11 residues. The CDR3 region is CASVGTKTQYF. Written as DNA, the CDR3 is TGTGCCAGCGTCGGTACGAAGACCCAGTACTTC.

CDR3 nucleotides: TGTGCCTGGAGCCAACTGGGAACTGGGGGTGGCTACACCTTC. The encoded protein is CAWSQLGTGGGYTF. This chain joins TRBV30 and TRBJ1-2; maybe TRBD1 (5 bases). Germline V gene lookup returns CDR1 GTSNPN and CDR2 SVGIG (reference sequence). With 3 bases removed from V and 7 bases from J, the gap between germline ends came to 18 bases. The length of the CDR3 is 14 residues.

The chain has TRBV19 and TRBJ2-3; no clear D gene. The CDR3 sequence is 12 residues long. Trimming removed 5 bases at V and 5 bases at J, with 8 bases between. CDR1 is LNHDA, CDR2 SQIVND, per germline (reference sequence). This CDR3 is CASSPAEDTQYF. CDR3 bases: TGTGCCAGTAGTCCTGCCGAAGATACGCAGTATTTT.

This chain uses TRBV6-5 with TRBJ2-1; TRBD2 aligns across 11 bases. CDR3 length: 15 amino acids. V trimming: 6 bases; J trimming: 3 bases; junction bases outside the gene matches: 4. CDR1 is MNHEY and CDR2 is SVGAGI in the germline V gene. Here the CDR3 DNA reads TGTGCCAGCAGCGCGGGGACTAGCGGCTACAATGAGCAGTTCTTC. Protein sequence: CASSAGTSGYNEQFF.